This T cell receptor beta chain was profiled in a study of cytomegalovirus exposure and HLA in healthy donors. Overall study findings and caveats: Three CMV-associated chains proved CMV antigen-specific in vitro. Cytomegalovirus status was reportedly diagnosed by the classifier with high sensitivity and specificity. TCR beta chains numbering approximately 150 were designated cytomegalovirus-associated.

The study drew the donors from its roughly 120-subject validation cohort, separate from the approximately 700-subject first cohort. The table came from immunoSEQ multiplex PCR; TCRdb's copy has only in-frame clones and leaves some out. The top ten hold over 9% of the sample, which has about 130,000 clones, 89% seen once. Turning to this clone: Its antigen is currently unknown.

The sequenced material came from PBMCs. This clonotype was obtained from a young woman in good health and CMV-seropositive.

The CDR3 region is CASSLMGLAGGQETQYF. The CDR3 coding sequence is TGTGCCAGCAGTTTGATGGGACTAGCGGGGGGGCAAGAGACCCAGTACTTC. The gene calls are TRBV27 and TRBJ2-5, with 16 bases matching TRBD2. There are 17 residues in the CDR3. Germline loops: CDR1 MNHEY, CDR2 SMNVEV (reference sequence). The V and J ends lost 3 bases and 2 bases, in that order; junction bases with no gene match: 3.